This T cell receptor (beta chain) was recorded in a study of T cells after yellow fever vaccination. The CDR3 contains 14 residues. CDR1 is DFQATT, CDR2 SNEGSKA, per germline (reference sequence). Losses at the gene ends were 5 bases for V and 8 bases for J; bases not matched to a gene: 8. TCRdb independently ran MiXCR on the 5' RACE reads; one entry per CDR3 protein. The sample shows 50,000 or so distinct CDR3 sequences, 7.1% of them seen only once. As to this clonotype: What it binds is unknown.

Study outcomes and limitations: Only a minor proportion of clonotypes was detected across both CD4 and CD8 compartments. Abundant contaminating clonotypes from the bulk population could appear in FACS-sorted repertoires.

Specimen: CD8+ T cells sorted from PBMCs, collected on the day of the first yellow fever vaccination. The rearrangement joins TRBV20-1 to TRBJ1-4; 10 bases fit TRBD1. The receptor's source is a young man who received the YFV17D yellow fever vaccine. The CDR3 bases are TGCAGTGCTCGGCGACAGGGGGCTAGGGAAAAACTGTTTTTT. Its protein product is CSARRQGAREKLFF.